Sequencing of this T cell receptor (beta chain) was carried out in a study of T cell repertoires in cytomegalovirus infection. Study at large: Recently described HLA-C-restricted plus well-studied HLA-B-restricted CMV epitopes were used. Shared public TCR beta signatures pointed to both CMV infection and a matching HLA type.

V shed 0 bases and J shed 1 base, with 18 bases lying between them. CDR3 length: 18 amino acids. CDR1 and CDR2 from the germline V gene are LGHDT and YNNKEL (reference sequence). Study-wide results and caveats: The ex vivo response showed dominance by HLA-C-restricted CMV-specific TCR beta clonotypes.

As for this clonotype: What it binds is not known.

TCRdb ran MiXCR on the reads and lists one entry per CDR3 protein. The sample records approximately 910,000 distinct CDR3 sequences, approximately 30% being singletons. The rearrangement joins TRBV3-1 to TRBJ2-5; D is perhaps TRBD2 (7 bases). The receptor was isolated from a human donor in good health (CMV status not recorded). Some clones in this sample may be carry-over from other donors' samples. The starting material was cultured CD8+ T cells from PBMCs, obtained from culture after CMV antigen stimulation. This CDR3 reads CASSQDWMGGGFQETQYF. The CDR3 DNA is TGTGCCAGCAGCCAAGATTGGATGGGCGGGGGCTTCCAAGAGACCCAGTACTTC.